Sequencing of this T cell receptor beta chain was carried out in a study of sequential checkpoint blockade in melanoma. Looking at the study overall: Randomization was 1:1 between first-line nivolumab→ipilimumab and ipilimumab→nivolumab. After both sequences, patients received maintenance nivolumab.

This table comes from immunoSEQ multiplex PCR, and its TCRdb copy is limited to in-frame clones, with some not included. The data show 9,000 to 15,000 clones, with about 79% seen just once and 50% to 65% held by the top ten. The V gene lost 1 base and the J gene lost 7 bases, with 16 bases spanning the gap. The CDR3 sequence is 15 residues long. CDR1 is LNHDA and CDR2 is SQIVND in the germline V gene (reference sequence). Only one count was recorded for this clone. Treatment in this sample: randomized to nivolumab then ipilimumab (arm A) or the reverse (arm B). Live CD3+CD8+ CD19− CD56− cells were sorted from PBMCs.

This chain connects TRBV19 to TRBJ1-1, with D maybe TRBD1 (5 bases). The receptor was isolated from a human donor with melanoma. This specimen was CD8+ T cells sorted from blood (inferred from file names), taken from a patient given nivolumab and ipilimumab in sequence. CDR3 in amino acids: CASSIGSWGQNEAFF. The DNA of the CDR3 is TGTGCCAGTAGTATAGGATCCTGGGGCCAAAATGAAGCTTTCTTT.